This TCR beta chain was sequenced during a study of CD8 T cells in ankylosing spondylitis. This clonotype showed up many times. Its cognate antigen is unknown. The V end was cut by 7 bases, the J end by 0 bases, with 22 bases between. The CDR3 length is 17 residues. CDR1 SQVTM and CDR2 ANQGSEA come from the germline V gene. Notes on the study in general: In reactive arthritis synovial fluid and blood, some motif variants had been reported before. Seemingly characteristic of ankylosing spondylitis blood was a TCR beta motif consisting of several highly homologous variants. A CD8+ phenotype characterized the disease-linked clones, which were relatively rare in peripheral blood. Reportedly, disease-linked clones are significantly enriched in ankylosing spondylitis patients' matched synovial fluid.

A quantitative 5'-RACE method, one with molecular barcodes, was used to make TCR beta libraries. TCRdb processed the 5' RACE reads anew with MiXCR; each CDR3 protein has one entry. The table records about 330,000 distinct CDR3 sequences, less than 10% of them present only once. J is TRBJ2-1 and V is TRBV29-1; no firm D call. The sequenced sample was blood, either unsorted or a sorted T cell fraction (not recorded which). The sequence was collected from a male donor with ankylosing spondylitis. CDR3 DNA sequence: TGCAGCGCGCCTACCCCGGCCTCCTCAAGCTCCTACAATGAGCAGTTCTTC. This codes for CSAPTPASSSSYNEQFF.